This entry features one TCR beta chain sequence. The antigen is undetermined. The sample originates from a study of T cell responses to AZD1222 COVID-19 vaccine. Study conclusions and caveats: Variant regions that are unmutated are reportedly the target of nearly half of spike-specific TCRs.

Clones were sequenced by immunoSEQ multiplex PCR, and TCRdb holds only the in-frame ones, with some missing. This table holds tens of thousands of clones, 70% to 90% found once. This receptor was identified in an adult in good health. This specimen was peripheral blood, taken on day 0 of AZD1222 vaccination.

The CDR3 coding sequence is TGTGCCAGCAGACGGACAGGGGTCTATGAGCAGTTCTTC. Its protein product is CASRRTGVYEQFF. V is TRBV6-5 and J is TRBJ2-1, with 9 positions matching TRBD1. This CDR3 region has 13 residues. The junction had 5 bases not matched to a gene; V was cut back by 6 bases and J by 8 bases. Germline V lookup: CDR1 MNHEY, CDR2 SVGAGI.